The 2 T cell receptor beta chains below all came from one sample that was sequenced in a study of cytomegalovirus exposure and HLA in healthy donors. Produced via immunoSEQ multiplex PCR; TCRdb's table is partial and in-frame only. The table records about 330,000 clones, about 90% of them present only once. The sample comprised PBMCs. These receptors all stem from a woman younger than 45 in good health and CMV-seropositive.

The rearrangement uses TRBV5-1 and TRBJ2-5, with 10 bases fitting TRBD2. Unmatched junction bases numbered 4, after V lost 0 bases and J lost 2 bases. Germline V lookup: CDR1 SGHRS, CDR2 YFSETQ. The CDR3 length is 16 residues. CDR3 sequence: CASSLVTSGAQETQYF. The CDR3 nucleotides are TGCGCCAGCAGCTTGGTTACTAGCGGGGCTCAAGAGACCCAGTACTTC.

V and J are TRBV15 and TRBJ2-7; D is unclear. Germline values: CDR1 LNHNV, CDR2 YYDKDF (reference sequence). This CDR3 spans 13 amino acids. Deletions cut 1 base from V and 4 bases from J, with 8 bases between. This CDR3 reads CATSRAGQYEQYF. The CDR3, as DNA: TGTGCCACCAGCAGAGCGGGCCAGTACGAGCAGTACTTC. The full variable domain, rest sourced from reference TRBV15 and TRBJ2-7, is DAMVIQNPRYQVTQFGKPVTLSCSQTLNHNVMYWYQQKSSQAPKLLFHYYDKDFNNEADTPDNFQSRRPNTSFCFLDIRSPGLGDTAMYLCATSRAGQYEQYFGPGTRLTVT.